The T cell receptor (beta chain) described here comes from a study of T cells in Graves' hyperthyroidism and ophthalmopathy. RNA transcripts served as the template for amplifying TCR beta CDR3 regions. With the HTBI primer set, the TCR CDR3 went through a first round of RT-PCR. A single record per CDR3 protein comes from TCRdb applying MiXCR to the multiplex PCR reads. This table holds more than 500,000 distinct CDR3 sequences, approximately 15% found once. The CDR3 runs 16 residues. Germline values: CDR1 MNHNS, CDR2 SASEGT. Trimming removed 2 bases from V and 7 bases from J, with 18 bases in between. Diagnosis rested on symptoms, serum thyroxine and TRAb, thyroid ultrasound, and orbital computed tomography.

The receptor comes from a woman aged 40-49 years with Graves' hyperthyroidism. Sequenced input: blood. This chain links TRBV6-1 with TRBJ1-5, with D perhaps TRBD1 (5 bases). CDR3 bases: TGTGCCAGCAGTGAAATGGGGCAGGGCGTGGGGCAGCCCCAGCATTTT. Translated: CASSEMGQGVGQPQHF.